The clone carrying this T cell receptor (beta chain) has a count of ten or more. These data originate in a study of blood T cell repertoires in COVID-19. Germline V gene lookup returns CDR1 MGHRA and CDR2 YSYEKL. This CDR3 has 19 residues. V shed 0 bases and J 4 bases; nucleotides not matched to a gene: 15. The protocol was immunoSEQ multiplex PCR, while the TCRdb copy is restricted to in-frame clones and leaves out a portion. The table includes approximately 150,000 clones, roughly 90% detected once. The sample consisted of peripheral blood. This chain connects TRBV4-1 to TRBJ1-5; 7 nucleotides line up with TRBD1. The receptor comes from a man between 65 and 79 years old with active COVID-19. The CDR3 coding sequence is TGCGCCAGCAGCCAAGATCTTGAGATTCGCAGGGGGAGGAATCAGCCCCAGCATTTT. Its protein is CASSQDLEIRRGRNQPQHF.